This TCR beta chain was documented in a study of regulatory dendritic cells for organ transplantation. Overall study: On day 6, the dendritic cells were exposed to LPS. The study's findings and limits: Memory T cells were less diverse than naive, with memory CD8+ most oligoclonal.

Comments on this clone: The antigen is unknown.

Sorted subsets were CFSE-labeled and cultured roughly five days with allogeneic dendritic cells. Naive CD45RA+ and memory CD45RO+ CD4+ or CD8+ T cells were FACS-sorted. Only in-frame clones appear in the TCRdb table, and some are missing; sequencing was by immunoSEQ multiplex PCR. The repertoire has about 11,000 clones, 75% of them found once; the top ten carry over 2.5%. The CDR3 runs to 12 residues. With 2 bases removed from V and 11 bases from J, the gap between germline ends came to 13 bases. The TCR sequence derives from a human donor in good health. This sequence joins TRBV23-1 and TRBJ2-7; the D gene is possibly TRBD1 (5 bases). TRBV23-1 is flagged as an ORF with uncertain function. Input material: memory CD4+ T cells from blood cultured with regulatory dendritic cells. Stated subset: CD45RO+ memory T cells. CDR3 in DNA: TGCGCCAGCAGTCAAAGGGGCGAGGCGGAGTACTTC. Translating gives CASSQRGEAEYF.